These 18 T cell receptor beta chains share one sample of origin, sequenced in a study of blood T cell repertoires in COVID-19. TCRdb's table, derived via immunoSEQ multiplex PCR, lists solely in-frame clones and lacks some. The table lists 70,000 or so clones, around nine tenths of them singletons. The sequencing input was peripheral blood. These receptor sequences come from a human donor in a cohort sampled during active COVID-19.

The chain combines TRBV6-2 or TRBV6-3 with TRBJ2-4; 7 bases match TRBD2. V lost 5 bases and J lost 1; bases outside the gene matches: 2. Germline V gene sequence: CDR1 MNHEY, CDR2 SVGEGT. This CDR3 contains 14 residues. Here the CDR3 reads CASSGGSAKNIQYF. The CDR3 DNA reads TGTGCCAGCAGTGGCGGGAGTGCCAAAAACATTCAGTACTTC.

This rearrangement joins TRBV27 to TRBJ1-2; no firm D call. V lost 6 bases and J lost 2, with 13 bases in between. The CDR3 is 14 amino acids. CDR1 and CDR2 from the germline V gene are MNHEY and SMNVEV (reference sequence). The CDR3 region has the DNA TGTGCCAGCAGATCCTCGGGAGCCAACTATGGCTACACCTTC. Translation gives CASRSSGANYGYTF.

The chain links TRBV5-6 to TRBJ2-3, with a tentative D call TRBD2 (5 bases). V was shortened by 3 bases and J by 0 bases, with 5 bases between the two germline ends. The CDR3 consists of 13 residues. Per germline, CDR1 SGHDT and CDR2 YYEEEE. CDR3 protein: CASSWTSTDTQYF. CDR3 bases: TGTGCCAGCAGCTGGACTAGCACAGATACGCAGTATTTT.

The gene calls are TRBV11-2 and TRBJ2-1, with a weak D call TRBD2 (6 bases). V lost 1 base and J 9 bases, leaving 16 bases between the germline ends. This CDR3 spans 15 amino acids. Germline V gene data show CDR1 as SGHAT and CDR2 as FQNNGV. In nucleotides, the CDR3 is TGTGCCAGCAGCTTAGGGGGAGGCAGTCTTGGTGAGCAGTTCTTC. Translated: CASSLGGGSLGEQFF.

This clone was picked up one time. V and J are TRBV7-9 and TRBJ2-6; 7 bases align to TRBD2. Germline CDR1 and CDR2: SEHNR and FQNEAQ (reference sequence). V was clipped by 5 bases and J by 0 bases; unmatched bases: 4. The length of the CDR3 is 16 residues. The CDR3: CASSQGGGSGANVLTF. The CDR3, as DNA: TGTGCCAGCAGCCAGGGCGGGGGCTCTGGGGCCAACGTCCTGACTTTC. The full variable domain, with the rest looked up from reference TRBV7-9 and TRBJ2-6, is DTGVSQNPRHKITKRGQNVTFRCDPISEHNRLYWYRQTLGQGPEFLTYFQNEAQLEKSRLLSDRFSAERPKGSFSTLEIQRTEQGDSAMYLCASSQGGGSGANVLTFGAGSRLTVL.

The V and J genes are TRBV6-2 or TRBV6-3 and TRBJ2-3; D might be TRBD1 (5 bases). V was shortened by 2 bases and J by 3 bases, with 15 bases between the two germline ends. CDR1 and CDR2 (germline): MNHEY, SVGEGT. The CDR3 is 16 residues long. The DNA of the CDR3 is TGTGCCAGCAGTTACAGTGGGGCAGGGATGACAGATACGCAGTATTTT. Its protein product is CASSYSGAGMTDTQYF.

This clone was recorded once. The rearrangement uses TRBV7-2 and TRBJ1-1, with 7 bases identical to TRBD1. The CDR3 totals 16 residues. Germline CDR1 reads SGHTA; CDR2 reads FQGNSA. The V segment lost 2 bases and the J segment 2 bases; nucleotides outside the gene matches: 8. CDR3 loop: CASSLYGTGANTEAFF. CDR3 sequence (DNA): TGTGCCAGCAGCTTATATGGAACAGGGGCTAACACTGAAGCTTTCTTT.

The V gene is TRBV27, the J gene TRBJ1-6; 7 nucleotides match TRBD1. The CDR3 runs to 17 residues. Germline V CDR1 and CDR2: MNHEY, SMNVEV (reference sequence). V trimming: 1 base; J trimming: 2 bases; junction bases outside the gene matches: 5. The CDR3 sequence: CASSLYDRATYNSPLHF. CDR3 bases: TGTGCCAGCAGTTTATACGACAGGGCAACCTATAATTCACCCCTCCACTTT.

This chain uses TRBV6-5 with TRBJ1-1; D may be TRBD1 (6 bases). Germline V gene lookup returns CDR1 MNHEY and CDR2 SVGAGI. V was pared by 2 bases and J by 1 base, with 11 bases between. The length of the CDR3 is 15 residues. The CDR3 region has the DNA TGTGCCAGCAGTTACACAGGGAATCCGAACACTGAAGCTTTCTTT. The encoded protein is CASSYTGNPNTEAFF.

This sequence joins TRBV4-1 and TRBJ2-2; perhaps TRBD1 as D (6 bases). Trimming removed 2 bases at V and 5 bases at J, with 12 bases between. The CDR3 is 15 amino acids. In germline, CDR1 is MGHRA, CDR2 YSYEKL. The CDR3 is CASSQLGARTGELFF. CDR3 sequence (DNA): TGCGCCAGCAGCCAATTGGGGGCGAGGACCGGGGAGCTGTTTTTT.

This clone was seen more than once but under ten times. The V gene is TRBV6-5, the J gene TRBJ1-6, with 7 nucleotides matching TRBD1. Germline CDR1 reads MNHEY; CDR2 reads SVGAGI. V was clipped by 6 bases and J by 7 bases; unmatched bases: 6. This CDR3 has 14 residues. The CDR3 DNA sequence: TGTGCCAGCAGGACGGGACAGCCAAATTCACCCCTCCACTTT. This encodes CASRTGQPNSPLHF.

This clone showed up just once. The chain employs TRBV28 and TRBJ2-7; 7 bases match TRBD2. Germline CDR1 reads MDHEN; CDR2 reads SYDVKM. The V and J ends lost 2 bases and 7 bases, in that order; junction bases with no gene match: 8. The CDR3 is 14 residues long. The CDR3 nucleotides are TGTGCCAGCAGTTTACCGCGGGGGAGAGGGGAGCAGTACTTC. Its translation: CASSLPRGRGEQYF.

CDR3 sequence reads: CSVRKGTGLPEQYF. The CDR3 coding sequence is TGCAGCGTTAGAAAAGGGACAGGTCTCCCCGAGCAGTACTTC. The chain combines TRBV29-1 with TRBJ2-7, with 8 bases lining up with TRBD1. The length of the CDR3 is 14 residues. V was pared by 5 bases and J by 6 bases, with 12 bases of the junction left unmatched. Germline CDR1 is SQVTM and CDR2 is ANQGSEA.

The chain uses TRBV14 and TRBJ2-7, with 7 positions matching TRBD1. CDR1 SGHDN and CDR2 FVKESK come from the germline V gene. With 4 bases clipped from V and 9 bases from J, the junction kept 12 bases outside the gene matches. This CDR3 contains 14 residues. The CDR3 sequence is CASSRPGQVVRQYF. The CDR3 bases are TGTGCCAGCAGCCGACCCGGACAGGTGGTTCGGCAGTACTTC.

The chain couples TRBV9 to TRBJ1-2; no clear D. Deletions cut 0 bases from V and 8 bases from J, with 14 bases between. The CDR3 spans 14 residues. Germline V gene lookup returns CDR1 SGDLS and CDR2 YYNGEE. CDR3 protein: CASSVDGEGPGYTF. In DNA form, the CDR3 reads TGTGCCAGCAGCGTAGATGGAGAAGGCCCCGGCTACACCTTC.

This chain uses TRBV4-2 with TRBJ1-1; D is uncertain. CDR1 and CDR2 (germline): LGHNA, YNFKEQ. The V end lost 0 bases, the J end lost 3 bases, and 11 bases lay between the germline ends. The CDR3 contains 15 residues. CDR3 bases: TGTGCCAGCAGCCAAGAGTATACAGCCCACACTGAAGCTTTCTTT. As protein: CASSQEYTAHTEAFF.

The rearrangement uses TRBV9 and TRBJ2-6, with TRBD1 identical over 7 bases. The length of the CDR3 is 15 residues. Germline lookup yields CDR1 SGDLS and CDR2 YYNGEE. The J segment lost 4 bases and the V segment lost 3 bases, leaving 4 bases of the junction unmatched. For the CDR3, the DNA is TGTGCCAGCAGCGCAGGGGGTCCCGGGGCCAACGTCCTGACTTTC. It translates to CASSAGGPGANVLTF.

This clone is a singleton in its sample. The rearrangement uses TRBV27 and TRBJ1-2, with 9 bases aligning to TRBD1. CDR1 is MNHEY and CDR2 is SMNVEV in the germline V gene (reference sequence). This CDR3 contains 15 residues. The ends lost 4 bases at V and 8 bases at J; junction bases unmatched: 11. CDR3 in DNA: TGTGCCAGCAGTTCCTCTCCGGGACAGGGTGTCGGCTACACCTTC. Translation: CASSSSPGQGVGYTF.